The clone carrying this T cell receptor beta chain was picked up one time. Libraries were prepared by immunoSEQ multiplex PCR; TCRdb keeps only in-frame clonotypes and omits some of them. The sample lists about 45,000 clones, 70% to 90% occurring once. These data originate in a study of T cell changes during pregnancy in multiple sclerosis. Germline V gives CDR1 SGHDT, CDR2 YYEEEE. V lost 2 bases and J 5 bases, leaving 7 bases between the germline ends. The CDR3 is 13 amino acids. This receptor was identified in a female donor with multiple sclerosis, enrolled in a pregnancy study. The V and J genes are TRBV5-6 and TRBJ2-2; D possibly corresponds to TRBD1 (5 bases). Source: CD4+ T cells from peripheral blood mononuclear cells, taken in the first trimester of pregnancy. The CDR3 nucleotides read TGTGCCAGCAGCTTTAGGGGAACCGGGGAGCTGTTTTTT. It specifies CASSFRGTGELFF.